A selection of T cell receptor beta chains follows, all from one sample in a study of T cells in Graves' hyperthyroidism and ophthalmopathy. TCRdb passed the multiplex PCR reads through MiXCR, listing each CDR3 protein once. The sample includes hundreds of thousands of distinct CDR3 sequences, roughly 15% of them seen just once. Sample: blood. The source of these receptors is a man aged 18 to 30 with Graves' ophthalmopathy. Each CDR3 is given with its conserved first and last residue. Fields, in order: V gene, D gene, clone size, J gene, CDR3 DNA, CDR3 protein. The D gene is left open where the match is weak. A clone size is listed for some rows: how often the clone was seen (once, few, many), or a class if it is expanded.

TRBV14	-	few	TRBJ1-1	TGTGCCATCTACAGGGTAGCGAACACTGAAGCTTTCTTT	CAIYRVANTEAFF
TRBV7-9	TRBD2	many	TRBJ2-3	TGTGCCAGCAGAGGACTAGCGGAACGCACAGATACGCAGTATTTT	CASRGLAERTDTQYF
TRBV4-1	TRBD1	few	TRBJ2-7	TGCGCCAGCAGCCAAGAAGATCTAGGGACAGGGGTATACGAGCAGTACTTC	CASSQEDLGTGVYEQYF
TRBV7-9	TRBD2	-	TRBJ2-5	TGTGCCAGCAGCCCTACTAGCGACCAAGAGACCCAGTACTTC	CASSPTSDQETQYF
TRBV27	-	-	TRBJ1-4	TGTGCCAGCAGCCACCAGGGGTCTAATGAAAAACTGTTTTTT	CASSHQGSNEKLFF
TRBV3-1	-	many	TRBJ2-5	TGTGCCAGCAGAGAGGGGAGGCCGCTACGAGAAGAGACCCAGTACTTC	CASREGRPLREETQYF
TRBV10-2	-	-	TRBJ2-3	TGCGCCAGCAGTGAGGGGGGGCAAAACACAGATACGCAGTATTTT	CASSEGGQNTDTQYF
TRBV5-6	-	few	TRBJ1-2	TGTGCCAGCAGCTTGGGGCAGGGTTTCGGTGGCTACACCTTC	CASSLGQGFGGYTF
TRBV19	TRBD1	few	TRBJ2-1	TGTGCCAGTAGGACCTCGTGGACAGGTCAATCCTACAATGAGCAGTTCTTC	CASRTSWTGQSYNEQFF
TRBV7-2	-	many	TRBJ2-7	TGTGCCAGCAGCTCCGGGTCCGAGCAGTACTTC	CASSSGSEQYF
TRBV6-2/TRBV6-3	TRBD2	many	TRBJ2-1	TGTGCCAGCAGTTACTCTAGCGGGGGGGCCCATGAGCAGTTCTTC	CASSYSSGGAHEQFF
TRBV7-9	-	many	TRBJ2-7	TGTGCCAGCAGCTTAGAACCGTACGAGCAGTACTTC	CASSLEPYEQYF